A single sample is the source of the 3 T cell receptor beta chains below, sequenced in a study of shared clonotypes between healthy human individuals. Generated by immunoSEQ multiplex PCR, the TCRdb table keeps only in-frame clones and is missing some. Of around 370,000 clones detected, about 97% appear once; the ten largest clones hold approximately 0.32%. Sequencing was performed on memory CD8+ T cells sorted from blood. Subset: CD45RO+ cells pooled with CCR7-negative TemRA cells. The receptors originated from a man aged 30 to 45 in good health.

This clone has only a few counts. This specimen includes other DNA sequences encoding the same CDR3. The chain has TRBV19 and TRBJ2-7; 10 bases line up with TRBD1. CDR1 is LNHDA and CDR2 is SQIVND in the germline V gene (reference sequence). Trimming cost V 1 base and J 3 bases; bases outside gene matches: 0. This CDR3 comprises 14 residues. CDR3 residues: CASSIGTGGYEQYF. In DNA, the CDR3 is TGTGCCAGTAGTATAGGGACAGGGGGCTACGAGCAGTACTTC.

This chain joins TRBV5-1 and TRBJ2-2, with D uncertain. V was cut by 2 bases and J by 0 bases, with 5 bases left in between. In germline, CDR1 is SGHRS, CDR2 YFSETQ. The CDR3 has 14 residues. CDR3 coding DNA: TGCGCCAGCAGCTTTTTCGCGAACACCGGGGAGCTGTTTTTT. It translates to CASSFFANTGELFF.

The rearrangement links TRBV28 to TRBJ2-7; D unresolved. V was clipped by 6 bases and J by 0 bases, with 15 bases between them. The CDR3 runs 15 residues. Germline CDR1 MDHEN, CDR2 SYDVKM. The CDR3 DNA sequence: TGTGCCAGCAGACGCGCCGGCGTCTACTCCTACGAGCAGTACTTC. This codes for CASRRAGVYSYEQYF.